Described below is a single TCR beta chain sequence and its context. The entry originates in a study of a mutant IDH1 vaccine in newly diagnosed glioma. Time point in this sample: baseline, week 1 (first vaccination visit). The treatment here: pre-vaccination baseline after standard-of-care therapy. The CDR3 consists of 15 residues. V lost 6 bases to trimming and J lost 4 bases; unmatched junction nucleotides: 3. Germline V gene lookup returns CDR1 SNHLY and CDR2 FYNNEI. Produced via immunoSEQ multiplex PCR; TCRdb's table is partial and in-frame only. The sample yields over 80,000 clones, 80% to 90% seen once.

Sequenced material: PBMCs, taken from a glioma patient treated with radiotherapy, temozolomide or both. The TCR sequence derives from a woman aged 50 to 65 with glioma. The chain carries TRBV2 and TRBJ2-3; the match to TRBD2 covers 14 bases. The CDR3 sequence is CASRGLAGAADTQYF. CDR3 in DNA: TGTGCCAGCAGGGGACTAGCGGGAGCTGCAGATACGCAGTATTTT.